This is a list of T cell receptor beta chains from one sample in a study of blood T cells in healthy people across ages. One entry per CDR3 protein results from TCRdb running MiXCR on the 5' RACE reads. The table lists approximately 680,000 distinct CDR3 sequences, about 30% of them singletons. The sample was blood. The receptors here all came from a woman aged 80 or over in good health. Both conserved end residues are part of each CDR3. D genes are given only for firm matches. Only part of the rows carry a size: once, few, many, or a class if the clone is expanded.

cdr3_aa	cdr3_nt	j_call	d_call	v_call	clone_size
CASSTDRVATQYF	TGTGCCAGCAGCACGGACAGGGTGGCGACCCAGTACTTC	TRBJ2-5	TRBD1	TRBV6-5	many
CASSLRVGYTF	TGTGCCAGCAGCTTGAGGGTCGGCTACACCTTC	TRBJ1-2	NA	TRBV5-6	many
CASSGELAGLNEQFF	TGTGCCAGCAGTGGGGAACTAGCGGGGCTCAATGAGCAGTTCTTC	TRBJ2-1	TRBD2	TRBV2	many
CASSMMGQTGMTDTQYF	TGTGCCAGTAGTATGATGGGACAGACGGGGATGACAGATACGCAGTATTTT	TRBJ2-3	TRBD1	TRBV19	NA
CASPPTGGQGFAEQFF	TGTGCCAGCCCACCTACGGGCGGACAGGGTTTTGCTGAGCAGTTCTTC	TRBJ2-1	TRBD1	TRBV18	NA
CASSNDHTQYF	TGTGCCAGCAGCAACGATCATACGCAGTATTTT	TRBJ2-3	NA	TRBV2	NA
CSARTDRALYEQYF	TGCAGTGCTAGAACGGACAGGGCGCTCTACGAGCAGTACTTC	TRBJ2-7	TRBD1	TRBV20-1	many
CASSAREETQYF	TGTGCCAGCAGCGCGAGGGAAGAGACCCAGTACTTC	TRBJ2-5	NA	TRBV9	many
CASSLPASGTATGNTIYF	TGTGCCAGCAGCTTACCGGCTTCGGGGACAGCTACCGGAAACACCATATATTTT	TRBJ1-3	TRBD1	TRBV7-9	once
CAISVSGQGASYEQYF	TGTGCCATCAGTGTGTCGGGACAGGGGGCCTCCTACGAGCAGTACTTC	TRBJ2-7	TRBD1	TRBV10-3	NA
CASSLVSRQETQYF	TGTGCCAGCAGCTTGGTGAGCAGGCAAGAGACCCAGTACTTC	TRBJ2-5	NA	TRBV5-5	NA
CASSLTPNWQGNQPQHF	TGTGCCAGCAGCTTAACACCAAATTGGCAGGGCAATCAGCCCCAGCATTTT	TRBJ1-5	NA	TRBV5-6	NA
CASSLILAGINEQFF	TGTGCCAGCAGCTTAATTCTAGCGGGGATCAATGAGCAGTTCTTC	TRBJ2-1	TRBD2	TRBV7-3	once
CASSPAGASTDTQYF	TGTGCCAGCAGTCCCGCGGGGGCTAGCACAGATACGCAGTATTTT	TRBJ2-3	NA	TRBV28	many
CASDRDEISNQPQHF	TGTGCCAGTGACCGGGACGAAATAAGCAATCAGCCCCAGCATTTT	TRBJ1-5	NA	TRBV6-6	NA
CASRPEGLAVQETQYF	TGTGCCAGCAGACCTGAGGGACTAGCGGTCCAAGAGACCCAGTACTTC	TRBJ2-5	TRBD2	TRBV3-1	many
CASSPHWKSTDTQYF	TGTGCCAGCAGCCCACACTGGAAATCGACAGATACGCAGTATTTT	TRBJ2-3	NA	TRBV12-3/TRBV12-4	NA
CSARVGARDNEQFF	TGCAGTGCTAGAGTGGGCGCGCGAGACAATGAGCAGTTCTTC	TRBJ2-1	NA	TRBV20-1	NA
CASSWGRTQETQYF	TGTGCCAGCAGCTGGGGGCGAACTCAAGAGACCCAGTACTTC	TRBJ2-5	NA	TRBV7-8	NA
CASRTGAGASVNEQFF	TGTGCCAGCAGAACCGGAGCGGGGGCCTCGGTCAATGAGCAGTTCTTC	TRBJ2-1	TRBD2	TRBV12-3/TRBV12-4	many
CASSQALKENTEAFF	TGTGCCAGCAGCCAAGCCTTAAAGGAAAACACTGAAGCTTTCTTT	TRBJ1-1	NA	TRBV16	NA
CSASDPFRSYNEQFF	TGCAGTGCCTCCGACCCTTTCCGAAGCTACAATGAGCAGTTCTTC	TRBJ2-1	NA	TRBV20-1	many
CASSFPDRRNTEAFF	TGTGCCAGCAGCTTTCCCGACAGGCGGAACACTGAAGCTTTCTTT	TRBJ1-1	NA	TRBV7-9	few
CASSTRGVQETQYF	TGTGCCAGCAGTACGAGGGGGGTCCAAGAGACCCAGTACTTC	TRBJ2-5	NA	TRBV28	many
CAISEFAGSISPLHF	TGTGCCATCAGTGAGTTCGCAGGGTCCATCTCACCCCTCCACTTT	TRBJ1-6	NA	TRBV10-3	NA
CASSVDVQGASEQFF	TGTGCCAGCAGCGTAGACGTACAGGGGGCCAGTGAGCAGTTCTTC	TRBJ2-1	TRBD1	TRBV9	many
CASSSPARGGGDTQYF	TGTGCCAGTAGTTCTCCTGCTCGCGGGGGAGGAGATACGCAGTATTTT	TRBJ2-3	TRBD2	TRBV19	NA
CASTDAYWGYTF	TGTGCCAGCACGGACGCTTACTGGGGCTACACCTTC	TRBJ1-2	NA	TRBV6-2/TRBV6-3	few
CASSPRTGNTKNIQYF	TGTGCCAGTAGTCCGCGGACAGGGAACACCAAAAACATTCAGTACTTC	TRBJ2-4	TRBD1	TRBV19	NA
CASSLAEGRSYEQYF	TGTGCCAGCAGCTTAGCTGAAGGCAGGTCCTACGAGCAGTACTTC	TRBJ2-7	NA	TRBV7-6	many
CASTTPSGPGPGELFF	TGTGCCAGCACCACTCCTAGCGGCCCAGGGCCCGGGGAGCTGTTTTTT	TRBJ2-2	TRBD2	TRBV27	NA
CAWSSVSGGSAYEQYF	TGTGCCTGGAGTTCCGTTTCAGGTGGATCGGCCTACGAGCAGTACTTC	TRBJ2-7	NA	TRBV30	NA
CASSVVGTGIRYEQFF	TGTGCCAGCAGTGTTGTAGGGACAGGGATTCGCTATGAGCAGTTCTTC	TRBJ2-1	TRBD1	TRBV28	NA
CASSPGGPDTGELFF	TGTGCCAGCAGCCCGGGGGGGCCGGACACCGGGGAGCTGTTTTTT	TRBJ2-2	TRBD2	TRBV4-2	NA
CSVAQGSSEQFF	TGCAGCGTTGCCCAGGGGTCCTCCGAGCAGTTCTTC	TRBJ2-1	NA	TRBV29-1	NA
CASSQDSRFRTGELFF	TGCGCCAGCAGCCAAGATTCGAGATTCAGGACCGGGGAGCTGTTTTTT	TRBJ2-2	NA	TRBV4-3	few
CASSIDPNTEAFF	TGTGCCAGCAGTATTGACCCGAACACTGAAGCTTTCTTT	TRBJ1-1	NA	TRBV6-5	many
CASSLTSGGVEDTQYF	TGCGCCAGCAGCCTGACTAGCGGGGGGGTCGAAGATACGCAGTATTTT	TRBJ2-3	TRBD2	TRBV5-1	NA